This T cell receptor beta chain was retrieved from a study of blood T cell repertoires in COVID-19. Study summary: Samples of COVID-19 (acute and convalescent) were obtained from the United States, Italy and Spain. The analysed material was cDNA or gDNA that came from T cells, B-cell-depleted T cells, or PBMCs.

The protocol was immunoSEQ multiplex PCR, while the TCRdb copy is restricted to in-frame clones and leaves out a portion. The sample shows 150,000 to 200,000 clones, roughly nine tenths of them seen only once. Cohorts were assigned according to the clinical history that participants reported. In germline, CDR1 is SGHTA, CDR2 FQGTGA. The CDR3 is 13 residues long. V shed 5 bases and J 7 bases; nucleotides not matched to a gene: 8. The chain employs TRBV7-3 and TRBJ2-7, with 7 bases lining up with TRBD2. This TCR came from a human donor with acute COVID-19. The donor label of this sample is uncertain. The sample taken for sequencing was PBMCs or T cells enriched from blood (not recorded which). CDR3 sequence: CASSQAGTGEQYF. The CDR3 nucleotides read TGTGCCAGCAGCCAAGCGGGGACGGGGGAGCAGTACTTC.